The rows below give T cell receptor beta chains drawn from one sample of a study of blood T cell repertoires in COVID-19. Method: immunoSEQ multiplex PCR; TCRdb's copy keeps in-frame clones and lacks some. Among 75,000 to 80,000 clones listed, about 90% were seen once. Material for sequencing was peripheral blood. These receptors were obtained from a human donor in a cohort sampled during active COVID-19. Each CDR3 is given with its conserved first and last residue. D genes are given only for firm matches. Where a row states a size, it is once, few, many or the class of an expanded clone; other rows omit it.

v_call: TRBV2
clone_size: .
j_call: TRBJ2-7
d_call: .
cdr3_nt: TGTGCCAGCAGGGCGGCGGAAGCCTACGAGCAGTACTTC
cdr3_aa: CASRAAEAYEQYF

v_call: TRBV11-3
clone_size: .
j_call: TRBJ2-7
d_call: TRBD1
cdr3_nt: TGTGCCAGCAGCTTAAGCCAGGGGGACTACGAGCAGTACTTC
cdr3_aa: CASSLSQGDYEQYF

v_call: TRBV5-1
clone_size: .
j_call: TRBJ2-2
d_call: TRBD2
cdr3_nt: TGCGCCAGCAGCTTGATAGTAAGCGGGGGGGCCTCCACCGGGGAGCTGTTTTTT
cdr3_aa: CASSLIVSGGASTGELFF

v_call: TRBV9
clone_size: .
j_call: TRBJ2-5
d_call: TRBD1
cdr3_nt: TGTGCCAGCAGCGTAGGGACAGGGGGCGCGGGTGAGACCCAGTACTTC
cdr3_aa: CASSVGTGGAGETQYF

v_call: TRBV15
clone_size: .
j_call: TRBJ2-1
d_call: TRBD1
cdr3_nt: TGTGCCACCAGCAGAGATCCTGGGACAGGGATCGATGAGCAGTTCTTC
cdr3_aa: CATSRDPGTGIDEQFF

v_call: TRBV7-2
clone_size: .
j_call: TRBJ2-5
d_call: .
cdr3_nt: TGTGCCAGCAGCTTAGCGGGGGGGCAGGAGACCCAGTACTTC
cdr3_aa: CASSLAGGQETQYF

v_call: TRBV27
clone_size: .
j_call: TRBJ1-5
d_call: TRBD1
cdr3_nt: TGTGCCAGCAGTTTATCGGGACAGGGTTGGTATCAGCCCCAGCATTTT
cdr3_aa: CASSLSGQGWYQPQHF

v_call: TRBV4-3
clone_size: .
j_call: TRBJ2-2
d_call: TRBD2
cdr3_nt: TGCGCCAGCAGCCAAGCCGGCCGGAGCGGGGGTAACACCGGGGAGCTGTTTTTT
cdr3_aa: CASSQAGRSGGNTGELFF

v_call: TRBV5-1
clone_size: .
j_call: TRBJ2-5
d_call: .
cdr3_nt: TGCGCCAGCAGCAAAGGACAGAACGCTCAAGAGACCCAGTACTTC
cdr3_aa: CASSKGQNAQETQYF

v_call: TRBV27
clone_size: .
j_call: TRBJ2-1
d_call: TRBD2
cdr3_nt: TGTGCCACAGAAAAGCGGGGGGGTCACAATGAGCAGTTCTTC
cdr3_aa: CATEKRGGHNEQFF

v_call: TRBV5-1
clone_size: once
j_call: TRBJ2-7
d_call: .
cdr3_nt: TGCGCCAGCAGCTTCGGGATCCCCTCCTACGAGCAGTACTTC
cdr3_aa: CASSFGIPSYEQYF

v_call: TRBV7-3
clone_size: once
j_call: TRBJ2-1
d_call: TRBD2
cdr3_nt: TGTGCCAGCAGCTTAGGCCTAGCGGGGGGGCTCAATGAGCAGTTCTTC
cdr3_aa: CASSLGLAGGLNEQFF

v_call: TRBV7-9
clone_size: .
j_call: TRBJ2-3
d_call: .
cdr3_nt: TGTGCCAGCAGCTTCTATCGGCTACTAGCAGGCACAGATACGCAGTATTTT
cdr3_aa: CASSFYRLLAGTDTQYF

v_call: TRBV9
clone_size: .
j_call: TRBJ1-4
d_call: TRBD1
cdr3_nt: TGTGCCAGCAGCGTAGACGGACAGGGGTGGGAAAAACTGTTTTTT
cdr3_aa: CASSVDGQGWEKLFF

v_call: TRBV5-8
clone_size: .
j_call: TRBJ2-1
d_call: TRBD2
cdr3_nt: TGTGCCAGCAGCGACGGACTAGCGGGGGGGCCCAATGAGCAGTTCTTC
cdr3_aa: CASSDGLAGGPNEQFF

v_call: TRBV7-7
clone_size: .
j_call: TRBJ2-5
d_call: TRBD1
cdr3_nt: TGTGCTAGCAGCGTGACAGGGGTAACTCAAGAGACCCAGTACTTC
cdr3_aa: CASSVTGVTQETQYF

v_call: TRBV6-5
clone_size: .
j_call: TRBJ2-1
d_call: TRBD2
cdr3_nt: TGTGCCAGCACTTCGGGGCTAGCGGGGGGGGATGAGCAGTTCTTC
cdr3_aa: CASTSGLAGGDEQFF

v_call: TRBV12-3/TRBV12-4
clone_size: .
j_call: TRBJ1-2
d_call: .
cdr3_nt: TGTGCCAGCAGTTTCGGGGACTATGGCTACACCTTC
cdr3_aa: CASSFGDYGYTF

v_call: TRBV7-2
clone_size: .
j_call: TRBJ1-5
d_call: .
cdr3_nt: TGTGCCAGCAGCTCAAATGACAATAGCAATCAGCCCCAGCATTTT
cdr3_aa: CASSSNDNSNQPQHF

v_call: TRBV5-1
clone_size: once
j_call: TRBJ2-7
d_call: .
cdr3_nt: TGCGCCACCAAACCCGGTCCGCCCGGCGAGCAGTACTTC
cdr3_aa: CATKPGPPGEQYF

v_call: TRBV13
clone_size: .
j_call: TRBJ2-7
d_call: TRBD2
cdr3_nt: TGTGCCAGCAGCCACCAAGCGGGACTAGCGGGGGCCATCTACGAGCAGTACTTC
cdr3_aa: CASSHQAGLAGAIYEQYF

v_call: TRBV9
clone_size: .
j_call: TRBJ2-3
d_call: .
cdr3_nt: TGTGCCAGCAGCGCGAACCCGAGTACTAGTACGACAGATACGCAGTATTTT
cdr3_aa: CASSANPSTSTTDTQYF

v_call: TRBV4-2
clone_size: .
j_call: TRBJ1-2
d_call: TRBD1
cdr3_nt: TGTGCCAGCAGCCAAGTGGGTGGGGGGACAGCTAACTATGGCTACACCTTC
cdr3_aa: CASSQVGGGTANYGYTF

v_call: TRBV5-1
clone_size: .
j_call: TRBJ2-2
d_call: TRBD1
cdr3_nt: TGCGCCAGCAGCTTGATGACAGGGGATGACGGGGAGCTGTTTTTT
cdr3_aa: CASSLMTGDDGELFF

v_call: TRBV24-1
clone_size: .
j_call: TRBJ1-1
d_call: .
cdr3_nt: TGTGCCACCAGTGACGGACACGACACTGAAGCTTTCTTT
cdr3_aa: CATSDGHDTEAFF

v_call: TRBV6-2/TRBV6-3
clone_size: .
j_call: TRBJ1-2
d_call: .
cdr3_nt: TGTGCCAGCAGTTTTTACACGACTAACTATGGCTACACCTTC
cdr3_aa: CASSFYTTNYGYTF

v_call: TRBV30
clone_size: .
j_call: TRBJ2-1
d_call: TRBD2
cdr3_nt: TGTGCCTGGAGTAGGCGGGGGTACAATGAGCAGTTCTTC
cdr3_aa: CAWSRRGYNEQFF

v_call: TRBV7-8
clone_size: .
j_call: TRBJ2-7
d_call: TRBD1
cdr3_nt: TGTGCCAGCAGCATAAACGACGGGACAGTCTACTCCTACGAGCAGTACTTC
cdr3_aa: CASSINDGTVYSYEQYF

v_call: TRBV7-9
clone_size: .
j_call: TRBJ1-1
d_call: TRBD1
cdr3_nt: TGTGCCAGCAGCCTTTCACAGGGGGCGGTCACTGAAGCTTTCTTT
cdr3_aa: CASSLSQGAVTEAFF

v_call: TRBV6-5
clone_size: .
j_call: TRBJ2-3
d_call: TRBD2
cdr3_nt: TGTGCCAGCAGTCTTAGCGGGGGACGCACAGATACGCAGTATTTT
cdr3_aa: CASSLSGGRTDTQYF

v_call: TRBV7-9
clone_size: .
j_call: TRBJ1-4
d_call: .
cdr3_nt: TGTGCCAGCAGCCTACAGGCCTATGAAAAACTGTTTTTT
cdr3_aa: CASSLQAYEKLFF

v_call: TRBV14
clone_size: .
j_call: TRBJ2-7
d_call: TRBD1
cdr3_nt: TGTGCCAGCAGCCAAGTGGGGACAGATTACGAGCAGTACTTC
cdr3_aa: CASSQVGTDYEQYF

v_call: TRBV5-6
clone_size: .
j_call: TRBJ1-1
d_call: .
cdr3_nt: TGTGCCAGCAGCACCAACGGGGCGAGGTGGGGGCTCACTGAAGCTTTCTTT
cdr3_aa: CASSTNGARWGLTEAFF

v_call: TRBV7-3
clone_size: .
j_call: TRBJ2-3
d_call: TRBD2
cdr3_nt: TGTGCCAGCAGCTCACAGGGCGGAGCGGGGGGTCATACGCAGTATTTT
cdr3_aa: CASSSQGGAGGHTQYF

v_call: TRBV9
clone_size: .
j_call: TRBJ1-5
d_call: TRBD1
cdr3_nt: TGTGCCAGCAGCGGCCTGGGGAGACAGGGGGCGCCGGGCAATCAGCCCCAGCATTTT
cdr3_aa: CASSGLGRQGAPGNQPQHF

v_call: TRBV6-6
clone_size: .
j_call: TRBJ2-3
d_call: .
cdr3_nt: TGTGCCAGCAGTCAGGGGCGTTTCACAGATACGCAGTATTTT
cdr3_aa: CASSQGRFTDTQYF

v_call: TRBV6-5
clone_size: .
j_call: TRBJ1-2
d_call: TRBD1
cdr3_nt: TGTGCCAGCAGTCTCTCTACAGGGGACTATGGCTACACCTTC
cdr3_aa: CASSLSTGDYGYTF

v_call: TRBV10-1
clone_size: .
j_call: TRBJ2-3
d_call: TRBD2
cdr3_nt: TGCGCCAGCAGTGAAAATAGCGGGGGACCAGATACGCAGTATTTT
cdr3_aa: CASSENSGGPDTQYF

v_call: TRBV11-2
clone_size: once
j_call: TRBJ1-6
d_call: .
cdr3_nt: TGTGCCAGCAGCCGGCTCAGGGCTAATTCACCCCTCCACTTT
cdr3_aa: CASSRLRANSPLHF

v_call: TRBV5-8
clone_size: .
j_call: TRBJ1-5
d_call: TRBD1
cdr3_nt: TGTGCCAGCAGCTCGGGACAGTATAGCAATCAGCCCCAGCATTTT
cdr3_aa: CASSSGQYSNQPQHF

v_call: TRBV11-2
clone_size: .
j_call: TRBJ2-7
d_call: TRBD2
cdr3_nt: TGTGCCAGCAGCTTAGATCTGGGACTAGGCCAATACGAGCAGTACTTC
cdr3_aa: CASSLDLGLGQYEQYF